The rows below give T cell receptor beta chains drawn from one sample of a study of OX40 agonist ivuxolimab in advanced cancers. Assay used: immunoSEQ multiplex PCR; TCRdb lists only in-frame clones, some missing. The data show 25,000 to 35,000 clones, about 88% seen once. The sequences come from CD4+ or CD8+ T cells sorted from blood, collected in a trial of the OX40 agonist ivuxolimab. The receptors here all came from an adult with an advanced solid tumor such as melanoma, head and neck, liver or kidney cancer. CDR3s include the opening cysteine and the closing phenylalanine or tryptophan. The D gene is left open where the match is weak. Only some rows state a clone size, as once, few, many or a class for expanded clones.

d_call	cdr3_length	clone_size	j_call	v_call	cdr3_nt	cdr3_aa
NA	16	NA	TRBJ1-2	TRBV9	TGTGCCAGCAGCGTCCAACTAAATACCACTAACTATGGCTACACCTTC	CASSVQLNTTNYGYTF
NA	14	NA	TRBJ2-3	TRBV9	TGTGCCAGCAGCGCCGGGAGTACCGCAGATACGCAGTATTTT	CASSAGSTADTQYF
TRBD2	15	NA	TRBJ2-3	TRBV5-1	TGCGCCAGCAGCTTAGGACTAGCGGGAGGTGATACGCAGTATTTT	CASSLGLAGGDTQYF
TRBD2	18	NA	TRBJ2-2	TRBV7-8	TGTGCCAGCAGCTCAACGGGACTAGCGGGAGCGGGCACCGGGGAGCTGTTTTTT	CASSSTGLAGAGTGELFF
NA	16	NA	TRBJ1-4	TRBV6-1	TGTGCCAGCAGTGTTGGGTCCCGTCGAACTAATGAAAAACTGTTTTTT	CASSVGSRRTNEKLFF
NA	14	NA	TRBJ2-7	TRBV7-6	TGTGCCAGCAGCTTAGAGGCGGCCCCCTACGAGCAGTACTTC	CASSLEAAPYEQYF
TRBD1	20	NA	TRBJ2-6	TRBV19	TGTGCCAGTAGTATAGACGAGGAGGGACAGGGGGCATCGGGGGCCAACGTCCTGACTTTC	CASSIDEEGQGASGANVLTF
TRBD1	14	NA	TRBJ1-2	TRBV2	TGTGCCAGCAGTGACGTGGACAGGGGGTATGGCTACACCTTC	CASSDVDRGYGYTF
TRBD1	14	NA	TRBJ1-2	TRBV5-1	TGCGCCAGCAGCCTTGACAGGGAAATAGATGGCTACACCTTC	CASSLDREIDGYTF
NA	14	NA	TRBJ2-2	TRBV4-1	TGCGCCAGCAGCCAAGAGGCTTGGACCGGGGAGCTGTTTTTT	CASSQEAWTGELFF
NA	14	NA	TRBJ1-1	TRBV25-1	TGTGCCAGCAGTCCCAGGGGCCGGGGTACTGAAGCTTTCTTT	CASSPRGRGTEAFF
NA	15	NA	TRBJ1-5	TRBV5-6	TGTGCCAGCAGCTTAGGACCGGGCGAAAATCAGCCCCAGCATTTT	CASSLGPGENQPQHF
TRBD1	14	few	TRBJ1-1	TRBV7-9	TGTGCCAGCAGTTCTACCGGACAGGGTAAGGAAGCTTTCTTT	CASSSTGQGKEAFF
NA	12	NA	TRBJ2-7	TRBV27	TGTGCCAGCAGTTTTGTCTCCTACGAGCAGTACTTC	CASSFVSYEQYF
NA	12	NA	TRBJ1-1	TRBV19	TGTGCCAGCAGAACCGGGTTCACTGAAGCTTTCTTT	CASRTGFTEAFF
TRBD2	14	NA	TRBJ2-4	TRBV6-5	TGTGCCAGCAGTTCGGGACTAGCGGGAGGGATTCAGTACTTC	CASSSGLAGGIQYF
NA	15	NA	TRBJ1-1	TRBV18	TGTGCCAGCTCACCGGGCTGGGCCGTGAACACTGAAGCTTTCTTT	CASSPGWAVNTEAFF
NA	12	NA	TRBJ2-2	TRBV19	TGTGCCAGTAGTCCCCAGGCCGGGGAGCTGTTTTTT	CASSPQAGELFF
TRBD2	14	NA	TRBJ2-1	TRBV11-2	TGTGCCAGCAGCCTCTCAGCGGGAGGAAATGAGCAGTTCTTC	CASSLSAGGNEQFF
TRBD1	15	NA	TRBJ2-3	TRBV27	TGTGCCAGCATGACAGGGGACACACACCCAGATACGCAGTATTTT	CASMTGDTHPDTQYF